The 32 T cell receptor beta chains in this list originate from one sample, sequenced in a study of response to subunit inactivated influenza vaccine. MiXCR, applied by TCRdb to the RT-PCR reads, yields one record per CDR3 protein. Of approximately 490,000 distinct CDR3 sequences listed, 7.2% were seen once; the top ten hold over 10%. Sequencing was performed on PBMCs from blood, taken around 25 months after vaccination. All receptors come from a man aged 45-69 years who received an inactivated influenza vaccine.

This clonotype was counted at least ten times. V is TRBV5-1 and J is TRBJ2-2, with no clear D. Germline V CDR1 and CDR2: SGHRS, YFSETQ. V gave up 1 base and J gave up 0 bases, with 7 bases separating them. CDR3 length equals 15 residues. CDR3 in amino acids: CASSLRFPNTGELFF. Here the CDR3 DNA reads TGCGCCAGCAGCTTGAGATTCCCGAACACCGGGGAGCTGTTTTTT.

This clonotype has only one observation. The chain employs TRBV12-3 or TRBV12-4 and TRBJ2-3; 7 bases line up with TRBD1. The CDR3 covers 15 residues. V lost 5 bases to trimming and J lost 2 bases; unmatched junction nucleotides: 7. This CDR3 reads CASSRAGTVTDTQYF. The CDR3 nucleotides read TGTGCCAGCAGTCGTGCCGGGACAGTCACAGATACGCAGTATTTT.

This rearrangement joins TRBV4-3 to TRBJ2-1, with a possible D match to TRBD1 (6 bases). The CDR3 is made up of 18 amino acids. V was trimmed by 0 bases and J by 7 bases, leaving 22 bases between them. CDR1 and CDR2 (germline): LGHNA, YSLEER. The CDR3 coding sequence is TGCGCCAGCAGCCAAGACACCGGGACACATACTTCGAAGAATGAGCAGTTCTTC. Translated, it gives CASSQDTGTHTSKNEQFF.

A few counts support this clonotype. The DNA for the CDR3 is TGTGCCAGCAGCCCCCCGACTAGTTATGAGCAGTTCTTC. This gives the protein CASSPPTSYEQFF. This sequence joins TRBV7-2 and TRBJ2-1, with D possibly being TRBD2 (6 bases). The V and J ends lost 5 bases and 8 bases respectively, with 13 bases between them. Germline loops: CDR1 SGHTA, CDR2 FQGNSA. The CDR3 extends over 13 amino acids.

This clonotype occurred a few times. The CDR3 coding sequence is TGTGCCAGCAGCGTGGGACAGGGGCCCACTGAAGCTTTCTTT. This gives the protein CASSVGQGPTEAFF. The rearrangement links TRBV5-4 to TRBJ1-1; 10 nucleotides line up with TRBD1. CDR3 length equals 14 residues. The germline V gene encodes CDR1 SGHNT and CDR2 YYREEE (reference sequence). V lost 4 bases, J lost 4 bases, and 4 bases stayed unmatched. Combining the CDR3 with reference TRBV5-4 and TRBJ1-1 gives the whole variable domain ETGVTQSPTHLIKTRGQQVTLRCSSQSGHNTVSWYQQALGQGPQFIFQYYREEENGRGNFPPRFSGLQFPNYSSELNVNALELDDSALYLCASSVGQGPTEAFFGQGTRLTVV.

This clonotype turned up a few times. V usage is TRBV4-3 and J usage is TRBJ2-2; D may correspond to TRBD1 or TRBD2 (5 bases each). CDR1 and CDR2 from the germline V gene are LGHNA and YSLEER. The V end was cut by 0 bases, the J end by 7 bases, with 15 bases between. CDR3 length: 16 amino acids. CDR3 nucleotides: TGCGCCAGCAGCCAAGATGTCGGGACGTCGGGCGGGGAGCTGTTTTTT. Translating it yields CASSQDVGTSGGELFF.

This clonotype was seen a handful of times. The V and J genes are TRBV6-2 or TRBV6-3 and TRBJ1-1; D is uncertain. Trimming left V 7 bases short and J 0 bases short, with 18 bases between. This CDR3 is built from 16 residues. Germline CDR1 reads MNHEY; CDR2 reads SVGEGT. CDR3 sequence reads: CASNKRPEVVNTEAFF. The DNA of the CDR3 is TGTGCCAGCAACAAAAGGCCAGAGGTGGTGAACACTGAAGCTTTCTTT.

V is TRBV4-3 and J is TRBJ2-5; 7 nucleotides agree with TRBD2. Germline CDR1 reads LGHNA; CDR2 reads YSLEER. This CDR3 is built from 15 residues. V shed 4 bases and J 5 bases; nucleotides not matched to a gene: 10. The CDR3 region has the DNA TGCGCCAGCAGCCCTGCGGGAGTAGTCGGGGAGACCCAGTACTTC. The encoded protein is CASSPAGVVGETQYF.

This clonotype was observed many times. This sequence joins TRBV5-1 and TRBJ2-7; D remains ambiguous. The germline gives CDR1 SGHRS, CDR2 YFSETQ. The ends were cut back, 6 bases at V and 0 bases at J, with 10 bases in the middle. There are 13 residues in the CDR3. CDR3 in amino acids: CASNLDGSYEQYF. The CDR3 DNA reads as TGCGCCAGCAATCTTGACGGCTCCTACGAGCAGTACTTC.

This clonotype has more than one count but fewer than ten. The chain recombines TRBV2 with TRBJ2-5, with D hard to call. This CDR3 has 12 residues. The germline gives CDR1 SNHLY, CDR2 FYNNEI. V lost 4 bases and J 5 bases, leaving 8 bases between the germline ends. CDR3 region: CASSVMGETQYF. CDR3 sequence (DNA): TGTGCCAGCAGTGTAATGGGGGAGACCCAGTACTTC.

In its sample, this clonotype was seen many times. The rearrangement links TRBV6-2 or TRBV6-3 to TRBJ2-7; 10 bases match TRBD1. This CDR3 comprises 16 residues. Trimming removed 0 bases from V and 3 bases from J; junction bases left unmatched: 5. Germline V gene lookup returns CDR1 MNHEY and CDR2 SVGEGT. The CDR3 DNA reads as TGTGCCAGCAGTTACTCTCGGGACAGGGGTCTCTACGAGCAGTACTTC. Translation: CASSYSRDRGLYEQYF.

V is TRBV6-5 and J is TRBJ2-2, with 7 bases fitting TRBD1. Germline V gives CDR1 MNHEY, CDR2 SVGAGI. V shed 2 bases and J 0 bases; nucleotides not matched to a gene: 6. The CDR3 sequence is 17 residues long. CDR3 residues: CASSYRPGTANTGELFF. For the CDR3, the DNA is TGTGCCAGCAGTTACCGCCCCGGGACAGCGAACACCGGGGAGCTGTTTTTT.

This clonotype was recorded at least ten times. V usage is TRBV3-1 and J usage is TRBJ2-2; no firm D call. The germline V gene encodes CDR1 LGHDT and CDR2 YNNKEL (reference sequence). V was trimmed by 1 base and J by 1 base, leaving 7 bases between them. The CDR3 loop spans 15 amino acids. The CDR3 protein is CASSQVTGNTGELFF. The CDR3 region has the DNA TGTGCCAGCAGCCAAGTGACCGGGAACACCGGGGAGCTGTTTTTT.

Only a few counts were recorded for this clonotype. The rearrangement links TRBV20-1 to TRBJ1-2; D unresolved. This CDR3 is built from 14 residues. V was trimmed by 1 base and J by 6 bases, leaving 15 bases between them. Germline CDR1 reads DFQATT; CDR2 reads SNEGSKA (reference sequence). As DNA, the CDR3 is TGCAGTGCTAGAGGAGGGCTCTCTTCGGATGGCTACACCTTC. Translating it yields CSARGGLSSDGYTF.

This clonotype was seen a few times. The chain couples TRBV12-3 or TRBV12-4 to TRBJ2-1; 7 positions agree with TRBD2. The CDR3 is 16 residues long. The ends lost 2 bases at V and 0 bases at J; junction bases unmatched: 4. CDR3 residues: CASSLFGGSSYNEQFF. The CDR3 nucleotides are TGTGCCAGCAGTTTATTCGGCGGGAGCTCCTACAATGAGCAGTTCTTC.

This clonotype came up many times. This chain connects TRBV5-5 to TRBJ2-4; D could derive from TRBD1 or TRBD2 (6 bases each). Between the trimmed V and J ends, which lost 1 base and 5 bases, there was a span of 10 bases. The germline V gene has CDR1 SGHKS and CDR2 YYEKEE (reference sequence). This CDR3 contains 14 residues. CDR3 in amino acids: CASSLKGEENIQYF. The CDR3 nucleotides read TGTGCCAGCAGCTTGAAGGGGGAGGAAAACATTCAGTACTTC.

This clonotype has just one count. The chain employs TRBV3-1 and TRBJ2-5; D might be TRBD2 (5 bases). Germline V gene data show CDR1 as LGHDT and CDR2 as YNNKEL (reference sequence). The CDR3 runs to 15 residues. V lost 1 base to trimming and J lost 1 base, with 10 bases between them. The CDR3: CASSQVSGFQETQYF. As DNA, the CDR3 is TGTGCCAGCAGCCAAGTCTCGGGGTTCCAAGAGACCCAGTACTTC.

In this sample, this clonotype turned up a few times. CDR3 sequence (DNA): TGCGCCAGCAGCTTGGTACAGGGTGGGGGGAACACTGAAGCTTTCTTT. Protein sequence: CASSLVQGGGNTEAFF. This chain uses TRBV5-1 with TRBJ1-1; D is perhaps TRBD1 (6 bases). There are 16 residues in the CDR3. V lost 0 bases, J lost 1 base, and 13 bases lay in between. The germline gives CDR1 SGHRS, CDR2 YFSETQ.

This clonotype was counted many times. The V gene is TRBV6-2 or TRBV6-3, the J gene TRBJ1-3, with no clear D. CDR1 and CDR2 from the germline V gene are MNHEY and SVGEGT. This CDR3 has 14 residues. V lost 7 bases to trimming and J lost 2 bases, with 12 bases between them. The CDR3 is CASNRPFPGNTIYF. The CDR3 nucleotides are TGTGCCAGCAACCGACCATTTCCTGGAAACACCATATATTTT.

This clonotype was recorded many times. This chain joins TRBV3-1 and TRBJ2-1, with 8 bases fitting TRBD1. The V and J ends lost 1 base and 6 bases, in that order; junction bases with no gene match: 11. Germline-derived CDR1 and CDR2 are LGHDT and YNNKEL (reference sequence). The CDR3 is made up of 17 amino acids. CDR3 bases: TGTGCCAGCAGCCAAGTAGTTTTCGGACAGGGAATCAATGAGCAGTTCTTC. Its protein is CASSQVVFGQGINEQFF.

This clonotype was picked up a small number of times. The rearrangement uses TRBV21-1 and TRBJ2-3; the table's TRBD2 call for D was not verified on the DNA. TRBV21-1 is classified as a pseudogene. There are 17 residues in the CDR3. DNA for the CDR3: TGTGCCAGCAGCAAAGTAAGGGAGGGTAAGAGGACAGATACGCAGTATTTT. This encodes CASSKVREGKRTDTQYF.

This clonotype was seen more than once but under ten times. This sequence joins TRBV28 and TRBJ2-2; 7 bases map to TRBD1. Germline V CDR1 and CDR2: MDHEN, SYDVKM. This CDR3 has 14 amino acids. The V and J ends lost 4 bases and 7 bases, in that order; junction bases with no gene match: 6. CDR3 DNA sequence: TGTGCCAGCAGTTCTGACAGGGTTTTCGGGGAGCTGTTTTTT. Protein sequence: CASSSDRVFGELFF. Using reference TRBV28 and TRBJ2-2 for the parts outside the CDR3, the full variable domain is DVKVTQSSRYLVKRTGEKVFLECVQDMDHENMFWYRQDPGLGLRLIYFSYDVKMKEKGDIPEGYSVSREKKERFSLILESASTNQTSMYLCASSSDRVFGELFFGEGSRLTVL.

The CDR3 DNA follows: TGTGCCTGGAATAGGGGCAGTGATCAGCCCCAGCATTTT. Protein: CAWNRGSDQPQHF. The rearrangement uses TRBV30 and TRBJ1-5, with a tentative D call TRBD1 (5 bases). CDR1 and CDR2 from the germline V gene are GTSNPN and SVGIG (reference sequence). V lost 4 bases and J lost 5, with 12 bases in between. The CDR3 consists of 13 residues.

This clonotype was counted many times. J is TRBJ2-3 and V is TRBV6-2 or TRBV6-3; D remains unclear. Germline V gives CDR1 MNHEY, CDR2 SVGEGT. V was cut by 1 base and J by 3 bases, with 11 bases left in between. The CDR3 contains 15 residues. DNA for the CDR3: TGTGCCAGCAGTTACTTGGACCCGAGGACAGATACGCAGTATTTT. This codes for CASSYLDPRTDTQYF.

The rearrangement joins TRBV15 to TRBJ2-1, with TRBD2 matching 11 bases. The CDR3 consists of 17 residues. The junction had 13 bases not matched to a gene; V was cut back by 0 bases and J by 12 bases. Germline V gene lookup returns CDR1 LNHNV and CDR2 YYDKDF (reference sequence). In nucleotides, the CDR3 is TGTGCCACCAGCAGAGATAGCGGGACTAGCGGCGGCCGGGGGCAGTTCTTC. It yields the protein CATSRDSGTSGGRGQFF.

Notes on this clonotype: An end of the junction differs from the germline gene, which may be a read error. The chain employs TRBV29-1 and TRBJ2-3; no reliable D call. Germline CDR1 and CDR2: SQVTM and ANQGSEA. The CDR3 runs to 13 residues. The CDR3 DNA follows: TGCAGCTACAGAGAAATTAGCACAGAGACGCAGTATTTT. Translating gives CSYREISTETQYF.

This clonotype has only a few counts. The rearrangement joins TRBV20-1 to TRBJ1-2; maybe TRBD1 (5 bases). CDR3 length: 14 residues. V was cut by 7 bases and J by 7 bases, with 22 bases left in between. The V gene's germline CDR1 is DFQATT and CDR2 SNEGSKA (reference sequence). The CDR3 region has the DNA TGCAGTGTTAGGGTTACGGGGGGAACCGGTGGCTACACCTTC. Encoded protein: CSVRVTGGTGGYTF.

This clonotype was seen a few times. The genes are TRBV6-5 and TRBJ2-7; possibly TRBD2 for D (6 bases). This CDR3 comprises 15 residues. Trimming removed 5 bases from V and 0 bases from J, with 14 bases in between. From germline, CDR1 is MNHEY and CDR2 SVGAGI. DNA of the CDR3: TGTGCCAGCAGTCCAGTGGCGGGACCCTCCTACGAGCAGTACTTC. Its translation is CASSPVAGPSYEQYF.

This clonotype was observed a handful of times. This sequence joins TRBV28 and TRBJ2-3, with 10 positions matching TRBD1. V was clipped by 5 bases and J by 6 bases; unmatched bases: 5. This CDR3 spans 14 amino acids. The germline gives CDR1 MDHEN, CDR2 SYDVKM. CDR3 bases: TGTGCCAGCAGTGGGACAGGGGAATTCGATACGCAGTATTTT. The encoded protein is CASSGTGEFDTQYF.

This clonotype was recorded a few times. The rearrangement uses TRBV20-1 and TRBJ2-1, with TRBD2 matching over 8 bases. V shed 0 bases and J 7 bases; nucleotides not matched to a gene: 8. The CDR3 is made up of 15 amino acids. The germline V gene encodes CDR1 DFQATT and CDR2 SNEGSKA (reference sequence). CDR3 in DNA: TGCAGTGCTAGAGATTGGCTAGCGGGCTTGAATGAGCAGTTCTTC. Protein product: CSARDWLAGLNEQFF.

This clonotype has only a few counts. The V and J genes are TRBV6-1 and TRBJ1-1; 8 bases agree with TRBD1. Germline V lookup: CDR1 MNHNS, CDR2 SASEGT. The CDR3 contains 14 residues. After removal of 6 bases from V and 5 bases from J, the junction contained 8 bases not matched to a gene. The chain's CDR3 is CASSPQGGRTEAFF. The CDR3 nucleotides read TGTGCCAGCAGCCCACAGGGGGGGAGGACTGAAGCTTTCTTT.

This clonotype was counted a few times. The rearrangement uses TRBV29-1 and TRBJ1-4; a possible D gene is TRBD1 (6 bases). In germline, CDR1 is SQVTM, CDR2 ANQGSEA. The CDR3 totals 13 residues. The V and J ends lost 7 bases and 3 bases respectively, with 12 bases between them. For the CDR3, the DNA is TGCAGCGCTAAAAGGACAGCTAATGAAAAACTGTTTTTT. Its translation: CSAKRTANEKLFF.